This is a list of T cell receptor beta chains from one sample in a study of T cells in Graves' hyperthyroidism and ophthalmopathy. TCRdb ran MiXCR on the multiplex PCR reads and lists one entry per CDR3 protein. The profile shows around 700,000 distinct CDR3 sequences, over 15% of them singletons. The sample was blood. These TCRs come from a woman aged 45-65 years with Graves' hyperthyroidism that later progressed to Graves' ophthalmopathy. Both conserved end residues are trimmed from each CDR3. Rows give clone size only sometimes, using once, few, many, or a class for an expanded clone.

ASSVLTEGDEQF	.	TRBV9	TRBJ2-1
ASSPISGIANYGYT	once	TRBV6-1	TRBJ1-2
ASSFGPGGPPDTQY	many	TRBV27	TRBJ2-3
ASSQEVAGGNQETQY	few	TRBV4-1	TRBJ2-5
ASSFLQGYEQY	many	TRBV7-9	TRBJ2-7
ASSSAGDRAGELF	many	TRBV5-1	TRBJ2-2
ASSPGTGSYSPLH	many	TRBV5-1	TRBJ1-6
ASSSLPTYEQY	.	TRBV5-1	TRBJ2-7
ASSGLRMSYDYT	few	TRBV6-1	TRBJ1-2
ASSLGPGTNTEAF	many	TRBV5-1	TRBJ1-1
ASSPSHRAQPQH	many	TRBV18	TRBJ1-5
ASTSMWGGTDTQY	.	TRBV27	TRBJ2-3
ASTTSGKNEQF	.	TRBV2	TRBJ2-1
ASTGGPGSYEEY	.	TRBV6-2/TRBV6-3	TRBJ2-7
ASSIARGRRQPQH	.	TRBV19	TRBJ1-5
ASSLALVGGEAF	.	TRBV12-3/TRBV12-4	TRBJ1-1
SARPVNTEAF	many	TRBV20-1	TRBJ1-1
ASSALGTNYGYT	.	TRBV6-1	TRBJ1-2
AISESSLRGANNSPLH	few	TRBV10-3	TRBJ1-6
ASIRENTGELF	few	TRBV28	TRBJ2-2
ASSLDRGPEAF	many	TRBV11-3	TRBJ1-1
ASSLANSYEQY	many	TRBV5-1	TRBJ2-7
ASSASGGQMLDEQF	.	TRBV10-1	TRBJ2-1
SARDFTDVDYGYT	many	TRBV20-1	TRBJ1-2